This T cell receptor (beta chain) was captured in a study of OX40 agonist ivuxolimab in advanced cancers. TCRdb keeps only in-frame clones here, not all; method: immunoSEQ multiplex PCR. The sample holds 75,000 to 100,000 clones; about 86% are singletons and the top ten take approximately 2%. V dropped 0 bases and J dropped 2 bases, with 8 bases sitting between them. CDR1 and CDR2 (germline): SGHRS, YFSETQ. This CDR3 comprises 15 residues. The source material was CD4+ or CD8+ T cells sorted from blood, sampled in a trial of the OX40 agonist ivuxolimab. The chain links TRBV5-1 to TRBJ2-2, with D unclear. This TCR came from an adult with an advanced solid tumor such as melanoma, head and neck, liver or kidney cancer. CDR3 nucleotide sequence: TGCGCCAGCAGCTTGGACGTCTCTAACACCGGGGAGCTGTTTTTT. Translation gives CASSLDVSNTGELFF.